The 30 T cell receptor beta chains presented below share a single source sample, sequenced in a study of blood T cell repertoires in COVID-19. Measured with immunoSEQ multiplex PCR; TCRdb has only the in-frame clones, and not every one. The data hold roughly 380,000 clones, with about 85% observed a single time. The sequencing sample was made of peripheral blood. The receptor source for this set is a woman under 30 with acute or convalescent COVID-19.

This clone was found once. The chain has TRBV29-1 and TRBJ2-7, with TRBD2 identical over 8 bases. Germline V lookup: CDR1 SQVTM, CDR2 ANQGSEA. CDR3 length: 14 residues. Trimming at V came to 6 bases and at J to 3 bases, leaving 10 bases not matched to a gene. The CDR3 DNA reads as TGCAGCGTCGCCCCAGCGGGGGTGATCTACGAGCAGTACTTC. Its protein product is CSVAPAGVIYEQYF.

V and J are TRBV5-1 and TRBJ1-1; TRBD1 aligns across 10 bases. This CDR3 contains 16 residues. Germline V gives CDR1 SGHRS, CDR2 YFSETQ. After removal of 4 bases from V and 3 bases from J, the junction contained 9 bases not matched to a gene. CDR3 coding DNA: TGCGCCAGCAGCACGACAGGGGGCCCCCGGGACACTGAAGCTTTCTTT. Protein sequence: CASSTTGGPRDTEAFF.

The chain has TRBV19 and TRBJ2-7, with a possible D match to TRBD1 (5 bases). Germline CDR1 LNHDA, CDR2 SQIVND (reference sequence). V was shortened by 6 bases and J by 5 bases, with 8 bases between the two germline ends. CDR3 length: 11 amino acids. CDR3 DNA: TGTGCCAGTAGCCAGGGTAACGAGCAGTACTTC. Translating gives CASSQGNEQYF.

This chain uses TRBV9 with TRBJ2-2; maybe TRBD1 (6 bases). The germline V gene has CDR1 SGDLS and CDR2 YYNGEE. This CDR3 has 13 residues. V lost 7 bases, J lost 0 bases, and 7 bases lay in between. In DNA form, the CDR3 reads TGTGCCAGCGGGACACCGAACACCGGGGAGCTGTTTTTT. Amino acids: CASGTPNTGELFF.

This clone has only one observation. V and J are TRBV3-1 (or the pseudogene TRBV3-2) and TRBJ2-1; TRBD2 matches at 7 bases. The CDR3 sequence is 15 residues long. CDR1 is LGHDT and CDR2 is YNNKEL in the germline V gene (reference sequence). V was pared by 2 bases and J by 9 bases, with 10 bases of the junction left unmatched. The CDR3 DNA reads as TGTGCCAGCAGCCAATTCGGTGGGGGGGAGGTTGAGCAGTTCTTC. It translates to CASSQFGGGEVEQFF.

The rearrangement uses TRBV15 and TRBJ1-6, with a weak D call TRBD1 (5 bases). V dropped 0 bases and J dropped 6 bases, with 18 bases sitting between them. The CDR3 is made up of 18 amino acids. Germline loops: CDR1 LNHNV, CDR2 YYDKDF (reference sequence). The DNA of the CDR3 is TGTGCCACCAGCAGAGATCAAACGGCAGGGTTCGTTAATTCACCCCTCCACTTT. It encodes CATSRDQTAGFVNSPLHF.

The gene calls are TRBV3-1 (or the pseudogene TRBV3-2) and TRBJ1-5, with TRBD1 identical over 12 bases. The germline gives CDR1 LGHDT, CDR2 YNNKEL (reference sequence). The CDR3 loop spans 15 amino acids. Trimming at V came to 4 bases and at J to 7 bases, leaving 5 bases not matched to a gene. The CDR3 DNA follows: TGTGCCAGCAGCCGGGACAGGGGGCAAGGGCAGCCCCAGCATTTT. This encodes CASSRDRGQGQPQHF.

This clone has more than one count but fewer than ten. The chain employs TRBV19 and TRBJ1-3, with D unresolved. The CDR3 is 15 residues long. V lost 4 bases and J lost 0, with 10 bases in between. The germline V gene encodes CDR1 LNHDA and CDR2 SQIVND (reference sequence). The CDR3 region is CASSKQTNSGNTIYF. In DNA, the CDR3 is TGTGCCAGTAGTAAACAAACTAACTCTGGAAACACCATATATTTT.

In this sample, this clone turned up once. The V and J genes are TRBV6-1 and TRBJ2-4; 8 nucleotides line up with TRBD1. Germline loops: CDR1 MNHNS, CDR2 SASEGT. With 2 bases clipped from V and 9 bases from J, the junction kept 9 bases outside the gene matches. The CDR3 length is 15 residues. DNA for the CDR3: TGTGCCAGCAGTGAATTCTACAGGGGGGAAGTCATTCAGTACTTC. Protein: CASSEFYRGEVIQYF.

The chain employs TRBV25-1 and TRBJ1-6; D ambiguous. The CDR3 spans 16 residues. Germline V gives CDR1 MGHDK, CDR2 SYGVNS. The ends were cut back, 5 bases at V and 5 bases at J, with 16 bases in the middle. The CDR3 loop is CASSSSSKIDNSPLHF. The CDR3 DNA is TGTGCCAGCAGTTCGAGCTCAAAGATAGATAATTCACCCCTCCACTTT.

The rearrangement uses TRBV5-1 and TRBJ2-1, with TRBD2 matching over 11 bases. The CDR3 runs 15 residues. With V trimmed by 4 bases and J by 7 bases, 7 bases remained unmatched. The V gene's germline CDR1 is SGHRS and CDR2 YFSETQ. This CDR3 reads CASSLGLAAGNEQFF. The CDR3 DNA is TGCGCCAGCAGCCTGGGACTAGCGGCCGGAAATGAGCAGTTCTTC.

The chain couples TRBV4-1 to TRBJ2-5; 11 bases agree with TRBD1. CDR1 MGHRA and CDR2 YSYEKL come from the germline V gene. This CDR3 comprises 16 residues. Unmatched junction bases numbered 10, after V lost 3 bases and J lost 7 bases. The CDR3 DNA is TGCGCCAGCAGCCACCCTAGGGGGACAGGGGGAGCGACCCAGTACTTC. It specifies CASSHPRGTGGATQYF.

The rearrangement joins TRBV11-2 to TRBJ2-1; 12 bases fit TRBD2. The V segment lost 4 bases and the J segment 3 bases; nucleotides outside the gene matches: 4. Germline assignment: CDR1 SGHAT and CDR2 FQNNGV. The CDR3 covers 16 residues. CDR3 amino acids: CASSSSGRANYNEQFF. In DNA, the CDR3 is TGTGCCAGCAGCTCTAGCGGGAGGGCCAACTACAATGAGCAGTTCTTC.

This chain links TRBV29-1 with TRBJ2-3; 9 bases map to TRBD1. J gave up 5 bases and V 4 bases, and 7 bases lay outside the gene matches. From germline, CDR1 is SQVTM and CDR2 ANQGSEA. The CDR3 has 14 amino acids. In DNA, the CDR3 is TGCAGCGTTGGGGGACAGGGCAGTGGAGATACGCAGTATTTT. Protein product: CSVGGQGSGDTQYF.

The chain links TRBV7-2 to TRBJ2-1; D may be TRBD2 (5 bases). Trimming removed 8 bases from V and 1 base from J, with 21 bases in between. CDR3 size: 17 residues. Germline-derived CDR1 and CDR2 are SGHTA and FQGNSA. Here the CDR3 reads CASEGGPLPASYNEQFF. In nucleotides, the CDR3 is TGTGCCAGCGAAGGAGGCCCTCTCCCCGCATCCTACAATGAGCAGTTCTTC.

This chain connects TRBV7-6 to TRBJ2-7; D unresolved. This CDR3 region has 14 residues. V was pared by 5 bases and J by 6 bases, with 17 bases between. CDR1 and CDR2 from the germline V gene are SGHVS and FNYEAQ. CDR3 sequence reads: CASSRRHDGTEQYF. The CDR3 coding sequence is TGTGCCAGCAGCAGACGACACGACGGCACCGAGCAGTACTTC.

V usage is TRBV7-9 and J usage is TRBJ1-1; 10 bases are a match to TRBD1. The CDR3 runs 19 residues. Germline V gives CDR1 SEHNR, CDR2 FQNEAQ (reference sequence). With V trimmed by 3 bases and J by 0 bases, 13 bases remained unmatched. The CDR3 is CASSFDVRQGAAVNTEAFF. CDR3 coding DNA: TGTGCCAGCAGCTTTGATGTGAGACAGGGGGCTGCCGTGAACACTGAAGCTTTCTTT.

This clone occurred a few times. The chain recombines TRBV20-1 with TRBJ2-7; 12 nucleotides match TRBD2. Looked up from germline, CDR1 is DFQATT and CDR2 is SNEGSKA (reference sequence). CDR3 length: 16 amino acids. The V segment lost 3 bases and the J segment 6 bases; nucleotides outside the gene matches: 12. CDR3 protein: CSASFLAGGPGFEQYF. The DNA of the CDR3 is TGCAGTGCTAGTTTCCTAGCGGGAGGGCCAGGTTTCGAGCAGTACTTC.

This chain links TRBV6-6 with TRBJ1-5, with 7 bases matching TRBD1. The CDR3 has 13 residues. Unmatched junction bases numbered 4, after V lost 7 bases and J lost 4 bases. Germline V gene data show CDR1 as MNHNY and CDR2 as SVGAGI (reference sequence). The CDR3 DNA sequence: TGTGCCAGCACTGGGACAGCGAATCAGCCCCAGCATTTT. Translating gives CASTGTANQPQHF.

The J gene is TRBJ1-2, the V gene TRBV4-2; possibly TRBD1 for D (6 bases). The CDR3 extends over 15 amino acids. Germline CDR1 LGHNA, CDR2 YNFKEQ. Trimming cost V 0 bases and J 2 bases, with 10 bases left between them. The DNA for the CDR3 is TGTGCCAGCAGCCAAGATTTTGGACAGAACTATGGCTACACCTTC. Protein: CASSQDFGQNYGYTF.

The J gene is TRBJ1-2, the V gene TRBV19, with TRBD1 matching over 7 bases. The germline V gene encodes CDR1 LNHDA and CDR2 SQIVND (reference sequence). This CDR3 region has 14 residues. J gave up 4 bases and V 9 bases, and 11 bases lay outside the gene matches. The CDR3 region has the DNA TGTGCCAGCGTGAACAAAGGGGGCAGCTATGGCTACACCTTC. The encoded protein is CASVNKGGSYGYTF. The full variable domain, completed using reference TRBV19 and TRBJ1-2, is DGGITQSPKYLFRKEGQNVTLSCEQNLNHDAMYWYRQDPGQGLRLIYYSQIVNDFQKGDIAEGYSVSREKKESFPLTVTSAQKNPTAFYLCASVNKGGSYGYTFGSGTRLTVV.

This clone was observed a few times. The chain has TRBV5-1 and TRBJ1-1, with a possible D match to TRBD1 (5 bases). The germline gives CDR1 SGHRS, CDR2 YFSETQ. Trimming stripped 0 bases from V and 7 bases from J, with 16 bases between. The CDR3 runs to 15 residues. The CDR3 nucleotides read TGCGCCAGCAGCTTGGTCAGGGAGGGTGCCGATGAAGCTTTCTTT. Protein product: CASSLVREGADEAFF.

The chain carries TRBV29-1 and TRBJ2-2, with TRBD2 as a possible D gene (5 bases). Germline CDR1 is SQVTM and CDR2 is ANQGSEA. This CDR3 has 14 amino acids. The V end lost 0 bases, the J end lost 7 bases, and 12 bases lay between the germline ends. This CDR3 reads CSVEDYEGGGELFF. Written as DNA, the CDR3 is TGCAGCGTTGAAGATTATGAGGGTGGCGGGGAGCTGTTTTTT.

DNA for the CDR3: TGTGCCAGCAGCTATAACCAGGGATACGAGCAGTACTTC. The encoded protein is CASSYNQGYEQYF. V gene TRBV11-1 combines with J gene TRBJ2-7; D might be TRBD1 (5 bases). The CDR3 spans 13 residues. V was clipped by 4 bases and J by 4 bases, with 11 bases between them. Germline V gene sequence: CDR1 SGHAT, CDR2 FQDESV (reference sequence).

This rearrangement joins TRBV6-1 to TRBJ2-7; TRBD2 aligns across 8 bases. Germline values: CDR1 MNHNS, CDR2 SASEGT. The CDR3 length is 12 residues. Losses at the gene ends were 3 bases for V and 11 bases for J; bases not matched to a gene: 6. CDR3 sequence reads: CASSETSEKEYF. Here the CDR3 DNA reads TGTGCCAGCAGTGAGACTAGCGAGAAAGAGTACTTC.

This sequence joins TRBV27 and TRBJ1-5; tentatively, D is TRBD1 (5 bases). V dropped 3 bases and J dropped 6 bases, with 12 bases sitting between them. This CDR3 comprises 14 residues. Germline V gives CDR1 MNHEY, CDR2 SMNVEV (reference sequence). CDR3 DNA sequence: TGTGCCAGCAGTTTGCAGGGAACCCTTCAGCCCCAGCATTTT. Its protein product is CASSLQGTLQPQHF.

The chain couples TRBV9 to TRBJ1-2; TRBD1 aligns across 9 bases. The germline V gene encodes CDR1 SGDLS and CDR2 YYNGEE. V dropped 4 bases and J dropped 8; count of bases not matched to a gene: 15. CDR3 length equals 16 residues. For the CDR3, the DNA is TGTGCCAGCAGCCCGAGGGCCGGACAGGGGAGCGGGGGCTACACCTTC. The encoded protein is CASSPRAGQGSGGYTF.

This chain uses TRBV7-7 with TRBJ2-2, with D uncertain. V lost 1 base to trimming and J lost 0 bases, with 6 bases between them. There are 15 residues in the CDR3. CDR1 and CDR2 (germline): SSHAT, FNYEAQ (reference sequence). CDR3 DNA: TGTGCCAGCAGCTTAGGCGCCTCGAACACCGGGGAGCTGTTTTTT. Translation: CASSLGASNTGELFF. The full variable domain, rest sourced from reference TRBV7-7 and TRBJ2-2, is GAGVSQSPRYKVTKRGQDVTLRCDPISSHATLYWYQQALGQGPEFLTYFNYEAQPDKSGLPSDRFSAERPEGSISTLTIQRTEQRDSAMYRCASSLGASNTGELFFGEGSRLTVL.

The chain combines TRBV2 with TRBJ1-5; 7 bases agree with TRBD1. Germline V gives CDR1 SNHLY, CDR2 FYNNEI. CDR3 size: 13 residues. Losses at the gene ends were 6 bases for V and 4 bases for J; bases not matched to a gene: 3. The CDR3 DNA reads TGTGCCAGCAGACCCAGGGGGAATCAGCCCCAGCATTTT. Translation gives CASRPRGNQPQHF.

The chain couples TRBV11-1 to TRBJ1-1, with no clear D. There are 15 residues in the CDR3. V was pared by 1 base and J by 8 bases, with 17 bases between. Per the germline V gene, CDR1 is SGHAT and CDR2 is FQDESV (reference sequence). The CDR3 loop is CASSLGGLGSREAFF. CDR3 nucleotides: TGTGCCAGCAGCTTAGGTGGATTAGGAAGCAGGGAAGCTTTCTTT.